The clone carrying this T cell receptor (beta chain) has just one count. Its antigen remains unknown. PCR was performed using 60 Vbeta and 13 Jbeta primers. Libraries were prepared by immunoSEQ multiplex PCR; TCRdb keeps only in-frame clonotypes and omits some of them. The sample lists roughly 100,000 clones, more than 60% occurring once. These data come from a study of cytomegalovirus exposure and HLA in healthy donors. Overall study findings and caveats: Accurate prediction of HLA-A and HLA-B alleles (for most subjects) was reportedly achieved from TCR beta sequences. Published work reported that the classifier diagnosed cytomegalovirus status with high specificity and sensitivity. By a later analysis, the bulk of CMV-associated TCR beta chains appeared HLA-restricted.

The CDR3 totals 14 residues. CDR1 MGHRA and CDR2 YSYEKL come from the germline V gene. V was cut by 5 bases and J by 2 bases, with 11 bases left in between. The material sequenced was PBMCs. The chain couples TRBV4-1 to TRBJ2-3, with unresolved D. The receptor's source is a male donor in good health and CMV-seronegative. The chain's CDR3 is CASSMRAITDTQYF. In DNA form, the CDR3 reads TGCGCCAGCAGCATGCGCGCCATCACAGATACGCAGTATTTT.